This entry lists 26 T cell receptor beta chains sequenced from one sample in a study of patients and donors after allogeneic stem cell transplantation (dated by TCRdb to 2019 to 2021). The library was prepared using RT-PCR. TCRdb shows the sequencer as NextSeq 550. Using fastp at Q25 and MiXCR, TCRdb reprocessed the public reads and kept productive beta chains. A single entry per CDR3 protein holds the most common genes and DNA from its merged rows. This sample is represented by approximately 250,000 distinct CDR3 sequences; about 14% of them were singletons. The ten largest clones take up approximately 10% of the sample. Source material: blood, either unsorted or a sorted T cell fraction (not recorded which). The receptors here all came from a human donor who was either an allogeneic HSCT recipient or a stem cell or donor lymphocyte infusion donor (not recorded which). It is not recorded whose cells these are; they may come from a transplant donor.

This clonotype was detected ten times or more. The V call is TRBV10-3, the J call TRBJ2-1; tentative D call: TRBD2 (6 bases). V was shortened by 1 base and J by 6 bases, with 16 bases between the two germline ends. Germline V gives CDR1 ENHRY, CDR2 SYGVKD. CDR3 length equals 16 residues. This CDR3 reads CAISEWDSPGLNEQFF. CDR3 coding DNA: TGTGCCATCAGTGAGTGGGACTCCCCTGGGCTCAATGAGCAGTTCTTC.

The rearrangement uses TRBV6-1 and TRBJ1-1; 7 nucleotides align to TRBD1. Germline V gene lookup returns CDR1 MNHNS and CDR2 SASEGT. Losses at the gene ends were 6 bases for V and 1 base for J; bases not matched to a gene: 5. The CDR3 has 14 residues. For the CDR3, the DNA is TGTGCCAGCAGCCAACAGGGGCCGAACACTGAAGCTTTCTTT. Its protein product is CASSQQGPNTEAFF.

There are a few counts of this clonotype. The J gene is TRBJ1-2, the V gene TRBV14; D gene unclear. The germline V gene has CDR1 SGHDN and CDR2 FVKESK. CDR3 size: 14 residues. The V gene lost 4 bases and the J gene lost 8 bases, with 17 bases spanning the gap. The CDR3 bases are TGTGCCAGCAGCCCCCTCGGCCAGACTATGGGCTACACCTTC. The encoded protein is CASSPLGQTMGYTF.

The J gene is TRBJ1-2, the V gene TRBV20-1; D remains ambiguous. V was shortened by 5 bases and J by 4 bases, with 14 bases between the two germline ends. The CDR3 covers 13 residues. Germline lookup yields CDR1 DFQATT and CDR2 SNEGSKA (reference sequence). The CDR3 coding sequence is TGCAGTGCTCACTCCCAGGAACTCTATGGCTACACCTTC. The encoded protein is CSAHSQELYGYTF.

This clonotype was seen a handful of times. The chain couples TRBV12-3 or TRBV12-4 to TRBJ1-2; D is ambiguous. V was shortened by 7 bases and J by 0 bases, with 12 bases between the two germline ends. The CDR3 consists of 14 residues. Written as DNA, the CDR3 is TGTGCCAGCACCCCAGCGGGAGCTAACTATGGCTACACCTTC. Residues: CASTPAGANYGYTF.

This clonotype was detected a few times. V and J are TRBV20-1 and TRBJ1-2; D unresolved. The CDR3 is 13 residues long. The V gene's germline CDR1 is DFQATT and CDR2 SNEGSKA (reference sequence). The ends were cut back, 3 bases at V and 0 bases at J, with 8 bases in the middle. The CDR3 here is CSASPSPNYGYTF. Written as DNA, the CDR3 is TGCAGTGCTAGCCCGTCCCCTAACTATGGCTACACCTTC.

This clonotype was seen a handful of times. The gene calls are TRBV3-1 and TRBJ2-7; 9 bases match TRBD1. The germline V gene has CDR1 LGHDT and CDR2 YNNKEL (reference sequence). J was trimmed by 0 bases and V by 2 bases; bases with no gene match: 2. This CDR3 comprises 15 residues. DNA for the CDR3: TGTGCCAGCAGCCAAAGGGACAGGGCCTCCTACGAGCAGTACTTC. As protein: CASSQRDRASYEQYF.

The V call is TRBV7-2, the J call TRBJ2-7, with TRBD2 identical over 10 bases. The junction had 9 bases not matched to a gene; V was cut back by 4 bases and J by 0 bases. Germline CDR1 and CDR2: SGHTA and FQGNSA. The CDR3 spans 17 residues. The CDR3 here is CASSWLGTSGISYEQYF. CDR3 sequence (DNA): TGTGCCAGCAGCTGGCTCGGAACTAGCGGGATCTCCTACGAGCAGTACTTC.

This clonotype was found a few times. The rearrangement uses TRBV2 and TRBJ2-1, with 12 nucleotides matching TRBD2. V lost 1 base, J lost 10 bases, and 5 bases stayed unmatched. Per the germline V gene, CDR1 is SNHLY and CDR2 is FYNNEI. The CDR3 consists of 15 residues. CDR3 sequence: CASSEGLAGVREQFF. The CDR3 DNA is TGTGCCAGCAGTGAAGGACTAGCGGGAGTACGGGAGCAGTTCTTC. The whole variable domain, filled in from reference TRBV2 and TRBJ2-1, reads EPEVTQTPSHQVTQMGQEVILRCVPISNHLYFYWYRQILGQKVEFLVSFYNNEISEKSEIFDDQFSVERPDGSNFTLKIRSTKLEDSAMYFCASSEGLAGVREQFFGPGTRLTVL.

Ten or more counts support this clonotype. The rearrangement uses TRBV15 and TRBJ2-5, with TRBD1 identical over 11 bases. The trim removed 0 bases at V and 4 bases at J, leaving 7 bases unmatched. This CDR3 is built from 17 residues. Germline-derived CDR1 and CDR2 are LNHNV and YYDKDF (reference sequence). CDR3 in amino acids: CATSRDYRTGGAETQYF. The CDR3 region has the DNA TGTGCCACCAGCAGAGATTATCGGACAGGGGGCGCAGAGACCCAGTACTTC.

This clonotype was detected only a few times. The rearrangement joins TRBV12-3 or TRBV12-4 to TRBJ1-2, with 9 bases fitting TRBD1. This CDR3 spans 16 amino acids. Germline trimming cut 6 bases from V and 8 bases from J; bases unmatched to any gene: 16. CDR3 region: CASSAEQGAMVRGYTF. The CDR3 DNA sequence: TGTGCCAGCAGCGCCGAACAGGGGGCGATGGTAAGAGGCTACACCTTC.

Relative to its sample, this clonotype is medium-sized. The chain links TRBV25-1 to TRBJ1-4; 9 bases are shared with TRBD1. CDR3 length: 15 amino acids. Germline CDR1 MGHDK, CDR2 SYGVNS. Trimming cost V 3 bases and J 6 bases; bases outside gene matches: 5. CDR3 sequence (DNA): TGTGCCAGCAGTGACACAGGGGGCCAATATGAAAAACTGTTTTTT. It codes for CASSDTGGQYEKLFF.

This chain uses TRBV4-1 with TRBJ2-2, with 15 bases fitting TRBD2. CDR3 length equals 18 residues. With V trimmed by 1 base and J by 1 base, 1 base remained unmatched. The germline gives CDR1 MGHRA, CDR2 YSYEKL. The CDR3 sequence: CASSQGGLAGGNTGELFF. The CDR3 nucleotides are TGCGCCAGCAGCCAAGGGGGACTAGCGGGGGGGAACACCGGGGAGCTGTTTTTT.

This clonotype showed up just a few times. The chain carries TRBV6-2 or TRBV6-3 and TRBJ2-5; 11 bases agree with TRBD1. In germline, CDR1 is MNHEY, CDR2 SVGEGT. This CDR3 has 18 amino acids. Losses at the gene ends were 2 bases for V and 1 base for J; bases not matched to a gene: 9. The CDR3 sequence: CASSYPNPGQGGQETQYF. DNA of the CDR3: TGTGCCAGCAGTTACCCCAACCCGGGACAGGGGGGCCAAGAGACCCAGTACTTC.

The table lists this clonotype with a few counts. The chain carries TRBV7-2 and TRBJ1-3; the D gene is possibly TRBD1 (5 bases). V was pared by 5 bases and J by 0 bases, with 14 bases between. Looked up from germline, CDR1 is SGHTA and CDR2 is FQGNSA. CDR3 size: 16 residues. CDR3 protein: CASSPSRGSSGNTIYF. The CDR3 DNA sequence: TGTGCCAGCAGCCCGTCTAGGGGTTCCTCTGGAAACACCATATATTTT.

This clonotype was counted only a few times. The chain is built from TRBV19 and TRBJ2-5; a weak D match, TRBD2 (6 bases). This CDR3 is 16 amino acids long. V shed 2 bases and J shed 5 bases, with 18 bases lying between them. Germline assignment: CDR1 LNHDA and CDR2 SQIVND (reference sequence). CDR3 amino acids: CASSITGLGSGETQYF. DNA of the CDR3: TGTGCCAGTAGTATAACGGGACTGGGCAGTGGGGAGACCCAGTACTTC.

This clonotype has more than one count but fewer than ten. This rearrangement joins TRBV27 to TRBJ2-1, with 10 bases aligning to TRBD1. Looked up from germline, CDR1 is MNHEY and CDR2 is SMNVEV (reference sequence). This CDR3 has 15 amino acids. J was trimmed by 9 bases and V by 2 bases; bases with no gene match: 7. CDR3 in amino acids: CASSLGDRGGGEQFF. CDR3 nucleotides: TGTGCCAGCAGTTTAGGGGACAGGGGAGGTGGTGAGCAGTTCTTC.

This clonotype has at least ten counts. CDR3 nucleotide sequence: TGCGCCAGCAGCCCGGGGACCCTTGGAAACACCATATATTTT. Its translation is CASSPGTLGNTIYF. This chain uses TRBV5-1 with TRBJ1-3; D perhaps matches TRBD1 (5 bases). In germline, CDR1 is SGHRS, CDR2 YFSETQ. The V end lost 4 bases, the J end lost 3 bases, and 11 bases lay between the germline ends. This CDR3 has 14 residues.

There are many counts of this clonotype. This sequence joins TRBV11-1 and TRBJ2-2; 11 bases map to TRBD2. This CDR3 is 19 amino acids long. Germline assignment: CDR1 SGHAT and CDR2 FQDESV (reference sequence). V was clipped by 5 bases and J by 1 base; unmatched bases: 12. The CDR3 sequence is CASSPRLAGNGVNTGELFF. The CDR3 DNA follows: TGTGCCAGCAGCCCGAGACTAGCGGGAAACGGGGTGAACACCGGGGAGCTGTTTTTT.

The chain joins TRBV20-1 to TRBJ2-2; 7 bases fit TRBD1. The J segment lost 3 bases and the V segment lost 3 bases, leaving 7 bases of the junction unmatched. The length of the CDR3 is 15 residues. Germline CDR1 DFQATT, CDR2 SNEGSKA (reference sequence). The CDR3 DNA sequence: TGCAGTGCTAGTCTAGGGGGCTCCTACACCGGGGAGCTGTTTTTT. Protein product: CSASLGGSYTGELFF.

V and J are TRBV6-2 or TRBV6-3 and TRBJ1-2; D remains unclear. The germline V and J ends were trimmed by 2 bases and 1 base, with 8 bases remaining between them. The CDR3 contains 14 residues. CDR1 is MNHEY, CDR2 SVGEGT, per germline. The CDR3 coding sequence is TGTGCCAGCAGTTACGAACAGTATAACTATGGCTACACCTTC. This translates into CASSYEQYNYGYTF.

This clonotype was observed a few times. The DNA for the CDR3 is TGTGCCAGCAGTTACGGGGGACAGGGACATGAAAAACTGTTTTTT. This gives the protein CASSYGGQGHEKLFF. The chain has TRBV6-5 and TRBJ1-4; TRBD1 agrees at 9 bases. After removal of 2 bases from V and 6 bases from J, the junction contained 4 bases not matched to a gene. The length of the CDR3 is 15 residues. Germline V gene data show CDR1 as MNHEY and CDR2 as SVGAGI.

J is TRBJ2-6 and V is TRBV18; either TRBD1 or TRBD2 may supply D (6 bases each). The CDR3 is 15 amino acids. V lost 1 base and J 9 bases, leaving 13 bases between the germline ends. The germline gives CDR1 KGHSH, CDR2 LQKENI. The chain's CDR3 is CASSPLRGVDNVLTF. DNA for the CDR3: TGTGCCAGCTCACCACTTAGGGGGGTTGACAACGTCCTGACTTTC. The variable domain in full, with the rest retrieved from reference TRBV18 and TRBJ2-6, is NAGVMQNPRHLVRRRGQEARLRCSPMKGHSHVYWYRQLPEEGLKFMVYLQKENIIDESGMPKERFSAEFPKEGPSILRIQQVVRGDSAAYFCASSPLRGVDNVLTFGAGSRLTVL.

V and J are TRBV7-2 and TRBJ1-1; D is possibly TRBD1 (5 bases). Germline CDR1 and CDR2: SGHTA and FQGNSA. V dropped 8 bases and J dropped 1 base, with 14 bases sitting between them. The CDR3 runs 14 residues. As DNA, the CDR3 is TGTGCCAGCCTCTACTCTGGACAGAACACTGAAGCTTTCTTT. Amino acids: CASLYSGQNTEAFF.

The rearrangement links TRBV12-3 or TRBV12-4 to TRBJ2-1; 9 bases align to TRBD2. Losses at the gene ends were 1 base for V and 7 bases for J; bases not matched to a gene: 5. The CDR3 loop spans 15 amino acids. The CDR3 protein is CASSLGRGGANEQFF. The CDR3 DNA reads TGTGCCAGCAGTTTAGGTCGCGGGGGGGCAAATGAGCAGTTCTTC.

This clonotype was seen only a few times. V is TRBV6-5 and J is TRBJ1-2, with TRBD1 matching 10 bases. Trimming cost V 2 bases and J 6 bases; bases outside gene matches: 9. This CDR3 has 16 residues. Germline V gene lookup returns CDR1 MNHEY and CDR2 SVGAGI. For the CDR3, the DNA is TGTGCCAGCAGTTACCTTGGGGGACAGGGGTCCCATGGCTACACCTTC. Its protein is CASSYLGGQGSHGYTF.